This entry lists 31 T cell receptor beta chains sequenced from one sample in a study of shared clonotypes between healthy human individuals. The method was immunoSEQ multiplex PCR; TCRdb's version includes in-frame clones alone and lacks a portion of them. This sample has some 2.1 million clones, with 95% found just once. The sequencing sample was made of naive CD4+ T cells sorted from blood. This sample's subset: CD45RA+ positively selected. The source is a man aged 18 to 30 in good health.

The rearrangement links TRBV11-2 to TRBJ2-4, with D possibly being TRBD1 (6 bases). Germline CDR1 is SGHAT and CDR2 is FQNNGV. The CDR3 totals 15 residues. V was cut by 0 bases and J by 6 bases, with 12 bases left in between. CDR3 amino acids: CASSLDGGRGNIQYF. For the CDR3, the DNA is TGTGCCAGCAGCTTAGATGGGGGCAGGGGAAACATTCAGTACTTC. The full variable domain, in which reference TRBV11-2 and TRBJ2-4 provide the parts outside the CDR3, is EAGVAQSPRYKIIEKRQSVAFWCNPISGHATLYWYQQILGQGPKLLIQFQNNGVVDDSQLPKDRFSAERLKGVDSTLKIQPAKLEDSAVYLCASSLDGGRGNIQYFGAGTRLSVL.

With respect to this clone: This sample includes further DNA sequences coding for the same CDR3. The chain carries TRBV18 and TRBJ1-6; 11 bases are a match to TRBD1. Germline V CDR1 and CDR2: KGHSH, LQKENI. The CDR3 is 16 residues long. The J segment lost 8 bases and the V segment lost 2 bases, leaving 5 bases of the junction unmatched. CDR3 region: CASSPGQGARDSPLHF. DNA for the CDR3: TGTGCCAGCTCACCAGGACAGGGGGCGAGGGATTCACCCCTCCACTTT.

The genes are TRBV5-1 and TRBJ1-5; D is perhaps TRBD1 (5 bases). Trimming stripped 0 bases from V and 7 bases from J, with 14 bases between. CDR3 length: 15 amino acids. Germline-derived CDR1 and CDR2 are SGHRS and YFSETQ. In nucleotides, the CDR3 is TGCGCCAGCAGCTTGGAAGGGGCCTTGGGGCAGCCCCAGCATTTT. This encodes CASSLEGALGQPQHF.

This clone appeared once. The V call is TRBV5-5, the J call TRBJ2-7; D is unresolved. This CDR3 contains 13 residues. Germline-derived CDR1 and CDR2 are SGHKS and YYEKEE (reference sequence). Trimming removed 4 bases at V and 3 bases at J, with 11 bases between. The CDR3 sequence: CASSHPDGYEQYF. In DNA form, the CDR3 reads TGTGCCAGCAGCCACCCGGACGGCTACGAGCAGTACTTC.

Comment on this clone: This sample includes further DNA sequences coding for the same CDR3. In DNA form, the CDR3 reads TGTGCCAGCAGCTCCACGGTGAACACTGAAGCTTTCTTT. Amino acid sequence: CASSSTVNTEAFF. The chain recombines TRBV7-9 with TRBJ1-1; D remains ambiguous. Germline V gene sequence: CDR1 SEHNR, CDR2 FQNEAQ (reference sequence). Trimming pared 4 bases from V and 0 bases from J, leaving 6 bases between. This CDR3 comprises 13 residues. The whole variable domain, remainder taken from reference TRBV7-9 and TRBJ1-1, is DTGVSQNPRHKITKRGQNVTFRCDPISEHNRLYWYRQTLGQGPEFLTYFQNEAQLEKSRLLSDRFSAERPKGSFSTLEIQRTEQGDSAMYLCASSSTVNTEAFFGQGTRLTVV.

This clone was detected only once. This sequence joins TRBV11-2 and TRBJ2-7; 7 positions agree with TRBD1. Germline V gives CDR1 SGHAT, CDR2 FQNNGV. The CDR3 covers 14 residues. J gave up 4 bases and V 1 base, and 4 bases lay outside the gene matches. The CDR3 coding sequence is TGTGCCAGCAGCTTAGCCGGGACAGAATACGAGCAGTACTTC. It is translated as CASSLAGTEYEQYF.

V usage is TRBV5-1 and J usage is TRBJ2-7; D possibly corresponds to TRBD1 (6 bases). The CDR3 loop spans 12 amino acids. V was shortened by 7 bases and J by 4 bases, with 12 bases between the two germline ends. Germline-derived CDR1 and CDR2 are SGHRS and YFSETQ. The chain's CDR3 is CASSTGQYEQYF. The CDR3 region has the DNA TGCGCCAGCTCAACCGGACAGTACGAGCAGTACTTC.

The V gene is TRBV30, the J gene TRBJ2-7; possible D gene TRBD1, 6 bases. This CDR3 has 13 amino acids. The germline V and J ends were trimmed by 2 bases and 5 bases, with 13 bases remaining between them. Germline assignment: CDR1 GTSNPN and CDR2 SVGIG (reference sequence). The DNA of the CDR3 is TGTGCCTGGAGTATCGGGACACCCAACGAGCAGTACTTC. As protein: CAWSIGTPNEQYF.

CDR3 DNA: TGTGCCACCCAGGGGACTAATGAAAAACTGTTTTTT. This codes for CATQGTNEKLFF. The V and J genes are TRBV15 and TRBJ1-4; the D gene is possibly TRBD1 (6 bases). V was trimmed by 8 bases and J by 2 bases, leaving 6 bases between them. The CDR3 is made up of 12 amino acids. Looked up from germline, CDR1 is LNHNV and CDR2 is YYDKDF (reference sequence).

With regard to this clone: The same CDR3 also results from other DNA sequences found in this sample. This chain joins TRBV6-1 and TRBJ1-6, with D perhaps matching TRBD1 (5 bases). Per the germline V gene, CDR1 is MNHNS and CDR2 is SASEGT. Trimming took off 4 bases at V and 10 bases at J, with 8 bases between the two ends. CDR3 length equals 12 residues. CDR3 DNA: TGTGCCAGCAGTGTCCGGGGGTCACCCCTCCACTTT. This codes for CASSVRGSPLHF.

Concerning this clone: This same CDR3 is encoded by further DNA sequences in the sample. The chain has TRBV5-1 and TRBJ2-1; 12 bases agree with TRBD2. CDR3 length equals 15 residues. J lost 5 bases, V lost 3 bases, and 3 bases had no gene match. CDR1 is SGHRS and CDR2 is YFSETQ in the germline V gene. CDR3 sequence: CASSSGLAGHNEQFF. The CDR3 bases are TGCGCCAGCAGCTCCGGACTAGCGGGGCACAATGAGCAGTTCTTC.

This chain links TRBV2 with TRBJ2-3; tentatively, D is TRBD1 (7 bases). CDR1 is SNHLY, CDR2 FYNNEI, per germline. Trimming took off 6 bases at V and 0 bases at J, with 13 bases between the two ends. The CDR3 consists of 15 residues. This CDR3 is CASSAGQTSTDTQYF. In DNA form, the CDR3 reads TGTGCCAGCAGCGCGGGACAGACTAGCACAGATACGCAGTATTTT.

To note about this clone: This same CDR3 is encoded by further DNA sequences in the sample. The CDR3 here is CASSSGLNTEAFF. For the CDR3, the DNA is TGTGCCAGCTCATCAGGATTGAACACTGAAGCTTTCTTT. This sequence joins TRBV18 and TRBJ1-1; D unresolved. V gave up 5 bases and J gave up 0 bases, with 7 bases separating them. Germline V lookup: CDR1 KGHSH, CDR2 LQKENI. This CDR3 is 13 amino acids long.

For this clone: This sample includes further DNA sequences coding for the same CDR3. CDR3 sequence reads: CASSLGSGDTQYF. The CDR3 bases are TGCGCCAGCAGCTTGGGGTCAGGCGATACGCAGTATTTT. The chain combines TRBV5-1 with TRBJ2-3; D not resolved. The CDR3 covers 13 residues. Germline values: CDR1 SGHRS, CDR2 YFSETQ. Trimming shortened V by 0 bases and J by 6 bases, and 8 bases separated the two germline ends.

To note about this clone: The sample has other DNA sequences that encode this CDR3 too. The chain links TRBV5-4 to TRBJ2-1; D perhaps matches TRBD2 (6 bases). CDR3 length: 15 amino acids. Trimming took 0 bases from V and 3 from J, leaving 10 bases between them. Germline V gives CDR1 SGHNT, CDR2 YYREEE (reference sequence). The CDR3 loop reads CASSLGGGNYNEQFF. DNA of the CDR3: TGTGCCAGCAGCTTGGGTGGCGGGAACTACAATGAGCAGTTCTTC.

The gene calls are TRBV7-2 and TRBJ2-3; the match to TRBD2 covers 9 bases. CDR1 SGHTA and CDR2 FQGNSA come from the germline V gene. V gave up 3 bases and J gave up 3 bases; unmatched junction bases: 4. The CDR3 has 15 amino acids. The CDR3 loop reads CASSLRRGGTDTQYF. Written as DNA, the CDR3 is TGTGCCAGCAGCTTGCGGCGGGGGGGGACAGATACGCAGTATTTT. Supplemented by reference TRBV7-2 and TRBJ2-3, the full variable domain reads GAGVSQSPSNKVTEKGKDVELRCDPISGHTALYWYRQSLGQGLEFLIYFQGNSAPDKSGLPSDRFSAERTGGSVSTLTIQRTQQEDSAVYLCASSLRRGGTDTQYFGPGTRLTVL.

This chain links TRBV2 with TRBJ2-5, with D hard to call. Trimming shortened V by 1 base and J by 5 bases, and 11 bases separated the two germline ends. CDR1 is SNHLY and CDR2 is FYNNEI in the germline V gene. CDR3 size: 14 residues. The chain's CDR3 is CASSEVQLRETQYF. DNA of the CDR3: TGTGCCAGCAGTGAAGTGCAGCTTAGGGAGACCCAGTACTTC.

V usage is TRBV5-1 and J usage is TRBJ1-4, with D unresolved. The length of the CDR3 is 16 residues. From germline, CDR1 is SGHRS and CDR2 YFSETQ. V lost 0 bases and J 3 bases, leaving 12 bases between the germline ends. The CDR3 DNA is TGCGCCAGCAGCTTGGCGGGTACGCTATCTAATGAAAAACTGTTTTTT. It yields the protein CASSLAGTLSNEKLFF. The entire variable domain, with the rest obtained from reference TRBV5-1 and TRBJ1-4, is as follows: KAGVTQTPRYLIKTRGQQVTLSCSPISGHRSVSWYQQTPGQGLQFLFEYFSETQRNKGNFPGRFSGRQFSNSRSEMNVSTLELGDSALYLCASSLAGTLSNEKLFFGSGTQLSVL.

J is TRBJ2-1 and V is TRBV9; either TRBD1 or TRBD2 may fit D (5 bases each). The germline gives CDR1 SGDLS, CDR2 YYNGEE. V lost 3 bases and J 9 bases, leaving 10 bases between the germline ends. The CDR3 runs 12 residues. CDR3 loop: CASSAQGVEQFF. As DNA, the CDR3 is TGTGCCAGCAGCGCCCAGGGAGTTGAGCAGTTCTTC.

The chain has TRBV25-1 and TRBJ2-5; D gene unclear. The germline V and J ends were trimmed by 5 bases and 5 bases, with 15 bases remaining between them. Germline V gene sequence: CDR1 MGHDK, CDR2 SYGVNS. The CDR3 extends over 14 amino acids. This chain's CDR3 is CASSLPGPQETQYF. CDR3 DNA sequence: TGTGCCAGCAGTCTTCCCGGGCCTCAGGAGACCCAGTACTTC.

CDR3 region: CASRGRGGDASYEQYF. The DNA of the CDR3 is TGTGCCAGCAGAGGGCGAGGGGGGGACGCCTCCTACGAGCAGTACTTC. The chain is built from TRBV6-6 and TRBJ2-7, with D possibly being TRBD2 (7 bases). Trimming took 6 bases from V and 0 from J, leaving 18 bases between them. The CDR3 is made up of 16 amino acids. CDR1 is MNHNY and CDR2 is SVGAGI in the germline V gene (reference sequence).

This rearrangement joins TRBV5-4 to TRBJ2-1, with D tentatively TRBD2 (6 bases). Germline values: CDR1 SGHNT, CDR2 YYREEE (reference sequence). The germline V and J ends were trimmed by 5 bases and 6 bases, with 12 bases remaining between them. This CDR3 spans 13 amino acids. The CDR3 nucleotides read TGTGCCAGCAGTTACCTAGCGACCAATGAGCAGTTCTTC. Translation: CASSYLATNEQFF.

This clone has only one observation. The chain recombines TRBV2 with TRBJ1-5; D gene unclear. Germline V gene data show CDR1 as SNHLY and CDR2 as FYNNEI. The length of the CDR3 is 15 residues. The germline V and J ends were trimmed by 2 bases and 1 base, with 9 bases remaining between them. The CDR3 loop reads CASSESRGSNQPQHF. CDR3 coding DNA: TGTGCCAGCAGTGAAAGTCGGGGAAGCAATCAGCCCCAGCATTTT.

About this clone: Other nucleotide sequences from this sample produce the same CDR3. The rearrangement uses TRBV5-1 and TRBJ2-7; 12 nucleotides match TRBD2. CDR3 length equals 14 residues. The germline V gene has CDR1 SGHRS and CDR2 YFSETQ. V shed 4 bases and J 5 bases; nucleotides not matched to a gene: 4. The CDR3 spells CASSPTSGGHEQYF. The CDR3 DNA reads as TGCGCCAGCAGCCCGACTAGCGGGGGCCACGAGCAGTACTTC.

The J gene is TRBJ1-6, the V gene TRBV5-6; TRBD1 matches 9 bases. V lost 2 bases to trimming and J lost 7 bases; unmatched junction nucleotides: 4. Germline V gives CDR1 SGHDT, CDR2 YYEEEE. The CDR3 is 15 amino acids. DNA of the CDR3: TGTGCCAGCAGCTTTGGACAGGGGCAGAATTCACCCCTCCACTTT. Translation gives CASSFGQGQNSPLHF.

In DNA form, the CDR3 reads TGTGCCAGCAGCTTAATAGTATCCAGTGAGCAGTTCTTC. Amino acid sequence: CASSLIVSSEQFF. This chain uses TRBV7-2 with TRBJ2-1; D call uncertain. Trimming left V 2 bases short and J 9 bases short, with 11 bases between. The CDR3 extends over 13 amino acids. Germline loops: CDR1 SGHTA, CDR2 FQGNSA.

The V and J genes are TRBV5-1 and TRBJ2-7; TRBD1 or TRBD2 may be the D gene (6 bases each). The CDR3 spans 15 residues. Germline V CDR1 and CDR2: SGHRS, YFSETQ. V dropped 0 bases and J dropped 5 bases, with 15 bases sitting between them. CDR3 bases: TGCGCCAGCAGCTTGGAGGGGGGCCGTTATGACGAGCAGTACTTC. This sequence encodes CASSLEGGRYDEQYF. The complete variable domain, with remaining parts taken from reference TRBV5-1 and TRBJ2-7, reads KAGVTQTPRYLIKTRGQQVTLSCSPISGHRSVSWYQQTPGQGLQFLFEYFSETQRNKGNFPGRFSGRQFSNSRSEMNVSTLELGDSALYLCASSLEGGRYDEQYFGPGTRLTVT.

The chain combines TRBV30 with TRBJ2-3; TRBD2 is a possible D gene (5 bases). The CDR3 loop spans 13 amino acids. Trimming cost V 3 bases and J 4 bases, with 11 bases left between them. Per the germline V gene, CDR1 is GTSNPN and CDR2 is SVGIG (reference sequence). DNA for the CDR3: TGTGCCTGGAGGGGGAGAGGCCCAGATACGCAGTATTTT. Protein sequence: CAWRGRGPDTQYF.

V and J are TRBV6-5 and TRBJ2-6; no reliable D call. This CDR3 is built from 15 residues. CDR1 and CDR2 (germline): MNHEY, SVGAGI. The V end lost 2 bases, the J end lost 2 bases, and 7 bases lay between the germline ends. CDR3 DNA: TGTGCCAGCAGTTACACGTGGGCTGGGGCCAACGTCCTGACTTTC. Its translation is CASSYTWAGANVLTF.

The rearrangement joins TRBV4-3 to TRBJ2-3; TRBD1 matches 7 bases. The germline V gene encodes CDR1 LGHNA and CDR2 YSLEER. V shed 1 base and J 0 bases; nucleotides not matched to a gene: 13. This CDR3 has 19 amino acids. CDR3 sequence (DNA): TGCGCCAGCAGCCAAGGGGACAGACGCCGGCCAACTAGCACAGATACGCAGTATTTT. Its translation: CASSQGDRRRPTSTDTQYF.

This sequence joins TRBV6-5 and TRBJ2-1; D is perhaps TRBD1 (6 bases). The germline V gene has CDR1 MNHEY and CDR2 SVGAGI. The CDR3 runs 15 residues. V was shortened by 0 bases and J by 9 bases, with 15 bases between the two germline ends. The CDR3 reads CASSYSIGRGGEQFF. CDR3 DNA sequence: TGTGCCAGCAGTTACTCGATAGGCAGGGGCGGTGAGCAGTTCTTC.